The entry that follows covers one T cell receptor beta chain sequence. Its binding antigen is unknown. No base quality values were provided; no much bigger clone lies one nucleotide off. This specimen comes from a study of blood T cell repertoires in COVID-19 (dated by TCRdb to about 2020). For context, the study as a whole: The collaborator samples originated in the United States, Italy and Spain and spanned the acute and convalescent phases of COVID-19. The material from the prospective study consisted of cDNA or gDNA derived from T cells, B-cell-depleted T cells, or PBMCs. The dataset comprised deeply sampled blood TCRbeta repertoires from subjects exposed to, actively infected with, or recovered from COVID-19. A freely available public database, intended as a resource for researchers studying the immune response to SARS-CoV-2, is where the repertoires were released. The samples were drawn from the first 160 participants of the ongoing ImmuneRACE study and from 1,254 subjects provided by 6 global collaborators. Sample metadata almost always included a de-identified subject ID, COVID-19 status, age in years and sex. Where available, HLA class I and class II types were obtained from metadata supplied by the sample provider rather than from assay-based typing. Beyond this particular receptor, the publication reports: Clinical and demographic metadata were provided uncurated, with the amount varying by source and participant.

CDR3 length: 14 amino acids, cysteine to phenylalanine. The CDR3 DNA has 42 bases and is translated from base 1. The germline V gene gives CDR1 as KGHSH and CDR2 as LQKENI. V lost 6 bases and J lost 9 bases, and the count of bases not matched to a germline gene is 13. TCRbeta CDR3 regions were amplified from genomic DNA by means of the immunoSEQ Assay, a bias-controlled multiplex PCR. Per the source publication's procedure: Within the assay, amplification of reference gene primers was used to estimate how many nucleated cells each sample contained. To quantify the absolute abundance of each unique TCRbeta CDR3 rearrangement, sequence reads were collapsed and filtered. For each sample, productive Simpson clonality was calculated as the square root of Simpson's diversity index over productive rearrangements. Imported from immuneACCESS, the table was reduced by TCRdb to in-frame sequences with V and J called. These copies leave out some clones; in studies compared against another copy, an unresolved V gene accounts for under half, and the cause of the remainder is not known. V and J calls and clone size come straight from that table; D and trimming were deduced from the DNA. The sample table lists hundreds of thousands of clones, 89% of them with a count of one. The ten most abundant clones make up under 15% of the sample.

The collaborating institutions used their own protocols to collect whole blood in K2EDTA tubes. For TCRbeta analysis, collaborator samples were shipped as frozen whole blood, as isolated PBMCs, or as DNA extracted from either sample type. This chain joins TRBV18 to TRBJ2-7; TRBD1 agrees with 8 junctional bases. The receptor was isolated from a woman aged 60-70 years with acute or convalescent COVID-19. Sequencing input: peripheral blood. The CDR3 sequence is CASSRPGQDLRQYF. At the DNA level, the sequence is TGTGCCAGCTCCCGTCCGGGACAGGATTTAAGGCAGTACTTC.